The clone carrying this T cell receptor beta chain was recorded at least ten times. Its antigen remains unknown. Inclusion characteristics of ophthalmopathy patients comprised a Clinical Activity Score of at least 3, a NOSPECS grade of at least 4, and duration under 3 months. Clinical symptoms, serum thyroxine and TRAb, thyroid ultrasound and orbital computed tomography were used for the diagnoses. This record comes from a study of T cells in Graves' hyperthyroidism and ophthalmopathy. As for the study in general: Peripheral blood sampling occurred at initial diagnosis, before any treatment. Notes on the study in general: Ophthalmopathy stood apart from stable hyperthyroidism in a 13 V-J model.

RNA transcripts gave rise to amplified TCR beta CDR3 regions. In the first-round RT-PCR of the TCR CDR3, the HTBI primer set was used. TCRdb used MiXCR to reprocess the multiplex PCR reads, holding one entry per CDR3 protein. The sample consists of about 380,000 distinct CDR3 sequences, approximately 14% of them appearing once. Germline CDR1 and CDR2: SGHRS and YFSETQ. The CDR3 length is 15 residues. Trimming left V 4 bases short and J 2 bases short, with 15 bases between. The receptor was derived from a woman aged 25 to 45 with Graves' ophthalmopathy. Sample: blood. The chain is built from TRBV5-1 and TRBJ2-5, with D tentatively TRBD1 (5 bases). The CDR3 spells CASSVTGAPQETQYF. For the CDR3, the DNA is TGCGCCAGCAGCGTAACAGGCGCCCCGCAAGAGACCCAGTACTTC.